Presented here are 5 T cell receptor beta chains from one specimen sequenced in a study of identical twins. TCRdb processed the 5' RACE reads anew with MiXCR; each CDR3 protein has one entry. The sample yields 350,000 to 600,000 distinct CDR3 sequences, 14% seen once. Separately, the same data were catalogued under a study of yellow fever vaccine responses in identical twins.

Sequencing was carried out using CD4+ T cells sorted from blood. These receptors were obtained from a woman between 18 and 29 years old in good health.

J is TRBJ2-1 and V is TRBV6-5; TRBD2 matches 13 bases. The germline V gene has CDR1 MNHEY and CDR2 SVGAGI. This CDR3 has 18 amino acids. V gave up 0 bases and J gave up 10 bases; unmatched junction bases: 12. In DNA, the CDR3 is TGTGCCAGCAGTTACTCAGGCCAGACTAGCGGGGGGAGAGGGGAGCAGTTCTTC. Residues: CASSYSGQTSGGRGEQFF.

The V gene is TRBV9, the J gene TRBJ2-5; D is undetermined. Looked up from germline, CDR1 is SGDLS and CDR2 is YYNGEE. The length of the CDR3 is 14 residues. Trimming took 4 bases from V and 4 from J, leaving 14 bases between them. For the CDR3, the DNA is TGTGCCAGCAGCCTTGCTCAGAACGGAGAGACCCAGTACTTC. It yields the protein CASSLAQNGETQYF.

The rearrangement links TRBV6-4 to TRBJ2-3, with TRBD2 matching 11 bases. CDR1 is MRHNA, CDR2 SNTAGT, per germline. CDR3 length equals 14 residues. V dropped 7 bases and J dropped 1; count of bases not matched to a gene: 1. The CDR3: CASKTSGGTDTQYF. The DNA of the CDR3 is TGTGCCAGCAAGACTAGCGGGGGCACAGATACGCAGTATTTT.

This clonotype was detected a few times. This chain connects TRBV9 to TRBJ2-3, with a possible D match to TRBD2 (5 bases). Germline values: CDR1 SGDLS, CDR2 YYNGEE. CDR3 length equals 16 residues. V lost 4 bases and J lost 1, with 16 bases in between. CDR3 nucleotide sequence: TGTGCCAGCAGCCTAGATTTTAGCGAGGGCACAGATACGCAGTATTTT. It specifies CASSLDFSEGTDTQYF. Combining the CDR3 with reference TRBV9 and TRBJ2-3 gives the whole variable domain DSGVTQTPKHLITATGQRVTLRCSPRSGDLSVYWYQQSLDQGLQFLIQYYNGEERAKGNILERFSAQQFPDLHSELNLSSLELGDSALYFCASSLDFSEGTDTQYFGPGTRLTVL.

The V and J genes are TRBV3-1 and TRBJ1-2, with a tentative D call TRBD1 (6 bases). Trimming left V 4 bases short and J 10 bases short, with 10 bases between. CDR1 is LGHDT and CDR2 is YNNKEL in the germline V gene (reference sequence). This CDR3 comprises 11 residues. The CDR3: CASSLPGAYTF. CDR3 DNA sequence: TGTGCCAGCAGCCTTCCAGGGGCCTACACCTTC. Variable domain in full (rest from reference TRBV3-1 and TRBJ1-2): DTAVSQTPKYLVTQMGNDKSIKCEQNLGHDTMYWYKQDSKKFLKIMFSYNNKELIINETVPNRFSPKSPDKAHLNLHINSLELGDSAVYFCASSLPGAYTFGSGTRLTVV.